The next 20 T cell receptor beta chains were all read from a single sample in a study of T cells in Graves' hyperthyroidism and ophthalmopathy. RNA transcripts were the template for amplifying TCR beta CDR3 regions. The primer set for the first-round RT-PCR of the TCR CDR3 was HTBI. One entry per CDR3 protein, called by TCRdb with MiXCR from the multiplex PCR reads. The table records 550,000 to 800,000 distinct CDR3 sequences, less than 20% of them present only once. Sequenced input: blood. The receptor source for this set is a young man with Graves' hyperthyroidism.

V usage is TRBV20-1 and J usage is TRBJ1-6, with D possibly matching TRBD1 (5 bases). The CDR3 extends over 14 amino acids. Germline CDR1 DFQATT, CDR2 SNEGSKA (reference sequence). The V and J ends lost 4 bases and 3 bases respectively, with 10 bases between them. The CDR3 loop reads CSATGGGYNSPLHF. The CDR3 nucleotides are TGCAGTGCTACCGGGGGTGGCTATAATTCACCCCTCCACTTT.

The V call is TRBV6-6, the J call TRBJ2-5; 8 bases align to TRBD2. The CDR3 is 17 amino acids. Germline trimming cut 0 bases from V and 5 bases from J; bases unmatched to any gene: 11. The germline V gene encodes CDR1 MNHNY and CDR2 SVGAGI (reference sequence). CDR3 nucleotide sequence: TGTGCCAGCAGTTACTCCTTCAAGCGGGAGCTGGGGGAGACCCAGTACTTC. Its translation: CASSYSFKRELGETQYF.

CDR3 residues: CASTFRGGNQPQHF. The CDR3 DNA follows: TGTGCCAGCACCTTTCGGGGTGGCAATCAGCCCCAGCATTTT. The rearrangement uses TRBV6-1 and TRBJ1-5, with no clear D. This CDR3 has 14 amino acids. Germline V lookup: CDR1 MNHNS, CDR2 SASEGT. Trimming cost V 7 bases and J 2 bases, with 12 bases left between them.

The CDR3 region is CASSAGLAGPFGQFF. Here the CDR3 DNA reads TGTGCCAGTAGTGCCGGACTAGCGGGACCGTTCGGGCAGTTCTTC. The chain has TRBV19 and TRBJ2-1; 12 positions agree with TRBD2. The germline CDR1 and CDR2 sequences are LNHDA and SQIVND (reference sequence). This CDR3 is 15 amino acids long. V was clipped by 5 bases and J by 12 bases; unmatched bases: 11.

This clonotype was seen repeatedly, ten times or more. The V and J genes are TRBV12-3 or TRBV12-4 and TRBJ2-7, with D unresolved. The CDR3 has 13 amino acids. V lost 2 bases and J lost 4, with 9 bases in between. Here the CDR3 DNA reads TGTGCCAGCAGTTTAACTCTGCGATACGAGCAGTACTTC. Its protein product is CASSLTLRYEQYF.

This clonotype was seen repeatedly, ten times or more. The rearrangement uses TRBV28 and TRBJ1-1; D is uncertain. Germline V CDR1 and CDR2: MDHEN, SYDVKM. The germline V and J ends were trimmed by 3 bases and 3 bases, with 14 bases remaining between them. CDR3 length: 15 amino acids. CDR3 sequence reads: CASSFGVGDDTEAFF. The CDR3 DNA reads as TGTGCCAGCAGTTTTGGCGTCGGGGATGACACTGAAGCTTTCTTT. The variable domain in full, with the rest retrieved from reference TRBV28 and TRBJ1-1, is DVKVTQSSRYLVKRTGEKVFLECVQDMDHENMFWYRQDPGLGLRLIYFSYDVKMKEKGDIPEGYSVSREKKERFSLILESASTNQTSMYLCASSFGVGDDTEAFFGQGTRLTVV.

As to this clonotype: This may be a read error: a much more frequent sequence differs by one nucleotide. The chain couples TRBV11-2 to TRBJ1-1; 8 nucleotides line up with TRBD1. Germline V gene data show CDR1 as SGHAT and CDR2 as FQNNGV. J gave up 0 bases and V 8 bases, and 17 bases lay outside the gene matches. This CDR3 has 18 residues. The CDR3 DNA reads as TGTGCCAGCGCCAAAAGATCTTACGGACAGGGCATGAACACTGAAGCTTTCTTT. It codes for CASAKRSYGQGMNTEAFF.

This chain uses TRBV11-2 with TRBJ1-6; weak D call: TRBD1 (5 bases). CDR1 and CDR2 from the germline V gene are SGHAT and FQNNGV. The CDR3 is 16 amino acids. The V and J ends lost 5 bases and 3 bases respectively, with 14 bases between them. CDR3 amino acids: CASSPGWGVYNSPLHF. As DNA, the CDR3 is TGTGCCAGCAGCCCTGGGTGGGGGGTCTATAATTCACCCCTCCACTTT.

This clonotype was seen more than once but under ten times. The rearrangement joins TRBV2 to TRBJ2-2, with D possibly TRBD1 on 6 matching bases. This CDR3 is 15 amino acids long. Germline CDR1 SNHLY, CDR2 FYNNEI. Trimming took off 4 bases at V and 5 bases at J, with 14 bases between the two ends. This CDR3 is CASSVPEQGTGELFF. In DNA form, the CDR3 reads TGTGCCAGCAGTGTCCCCGAACAGGGAACCGGGGAGCTGTTTTTT.

The genes are TRBV5-6 and TRBJ2-3; D may match TRBD1 or TRBD2 (6 bases each). CDR1 is SGHDT, CDR2 YYEEEE, per germline. The V gene lost 4 bases and the J gene lost 2 bases, with 17 bases spanning the gap. CDR3 length equals 16 residues. CDR3 in DNA: TGTGCCAGCAGCCCCGCCGGGGGCGCATACACAGATACGCAGTATTTT. Translated, it gives CASSPAGGAYTDTQYF.

The chain joins TRBV20-1 to TRBJ2-7, with 8 bases aligning to TRBD2. The CDR3 spans 15 residues. The germline V gene encodes CDR1 DFQATT and CDR2 SNEGSKA (reference sequence). The V and J ends lost 0 bases and 1 base, in that order; junction bases with no gene match: 5. The chain's CDR3 is CSARESGSWSYEQYF. The CDR3 region has the DNA TGCAGTGCTAGAGAGAGCGGGAGTTGGTCCTACGAGCAGTACTTC.

The V call is TRBV6-1, the J call TRBJ1-2; 7 bases are shared with TRBD1. Trimming cost V 4 bases and J 10 bases; bases outside gene matches: 9. The germline V gene encodes CDR1 MNHNS and CDR2 SASEGT. This CDR3 is built from 13 residues. The CDR3 bases are TGTGCCAGCAGTGCCGACAGGGCTCCTCCCTACACCTTC. Translation: CASSADRAPPYTF.

This clonotype has a count of ten or more. CDR3 bases: TGTGCCAGCAGCTTGATTGCCCGCGGGCGTAACAATGAGCAGTTCTTC. Amino acids: CASSLIARGRNNEQFF. The chain uses TRBV13 and TRBJ2-1; D may be TRBD2 (5 bases). Trimming took off 3 bases at V and 5 bases at J, with 17 bases between the two ends. Germline V lookup: CDR1 PRHDT, CDR2 FYEKMQ (reference sequence). This CDR3 contains 16 residues.

This clonotype was seen at least ten times. The chain has TRBV7-2 and TRBJ1-4; 7 bases fit TRBD1. Germline CDR1 is SGHTA and CDR2 is FQGNSA. Trimming cost V 5 bases and J 8 bases; bases outside gene matches: 5. The CDR3 runs 13 residues. CDR3 sequence reads: CASSPTTGEKLFF. CDR3 nucleotide sequence: TGTGCCAGCAGCCCGACGACAGGGGAAAAACTGTTTTTT.

In this sample, this clonotype turned up many times. CDR3 loop: CASSPAGGGTEAFF. CDR3 in DNA: TGTGCCAGCTCACCAGCAGGTGGAGGCACTGAAGCTTTCTTT. The chain has TRBV18 and TRBJ1-1; no clear D gene. Trimming took off 2 bases at V and 4 bases at J, with 11 bases between the two ends. Germline V gene sequence: CDR1 KGHSH, CDR2 LQKENI. The CDR3 contains 14 residues.

This clonotype was recorded a few times. The rearrangement links TRBV5-1 to TRBJ2-2; TRBD2 aligns across 10 bases. This CDR3 spans 16 amino acids. The germline gives CDR1 SGHRS, CDR2 YFSETQ. V shed 5 bases, J shed 5 bases, and the junction held 9 bases outside the gene matches. CDR3 protein: CASRASGSSVTGELFF. In DNA, the CDR3 is TGCGCCAGCAGGGCTAGCGGGAGTTCAGTGACCGGGGAGCTGTTTTTT.

This rearrangement joins TRBV20-1 to TRBJ2-2, with D uncertain. Trimming stripped 0 bases from V and 5 bases from J, with 7 bases between. Germline CDR1 DFQATT, CDR2 SNEGSKA (reference sequence). The CDR3 has 13 residues. CDR3 sequence (DNA): TGCAGTGCTAGAGATAGGCGGACCGGGGAGCTGTTTTTT. Translated: CSARDRRTGELFF.

This clonotype was detected many times. The chain employs TRBV27 and TRBJ2-7, with a possible D match to TRBD1 (6 bases). Germline CDR1 reads MNHEY; CDR2 reads SMNVEV (reference sequence). The CDR3 has 16 amino acids. The germline V and J ends were trimmed by 5 bases and 6 bases, with 23 bases remaining between them. CDR3 sequence: CASSLITGHRGLEQYF. CDR3 bases: TGTGCCAGCAGTCTAATTACGGGACACCGGGGCCTCGAGCAGTACTTC.

The gene calls are TRBV11-2 and TRBJ2-5, with D unclear. The V end was cut by 1 base, the J end by 4 bases, with 10 bases between. Germline CDR1 SGHAT, CDR2 FQNNGV. This CDR3 is built from 14 residues. CDR3 sequence reads: CASSLAWGSETQYF. Written as DNA, the CDR3 is TGTGCCAGCAGCTTAGCGTGGGGATCAGAGACCCAGTACTTC.

The sample holds many counts of this clonotype. The chain couples TRBV10-3 to TRBJ1-1; no definite D call. Trimming removed 10 bases from V and 3 bases from J, with 21 bases in between. The CDR3 is made up of 15 amino acids. Germline CDR1 is ENHRY and CDR2 is SYGVKD. The CDR3 here is CATKNIPGRDTEAFF. For the CDR3, the DNA is TGTGCCACCAAGAACATACCCGGTAGGGACACTGAAGCTTTCTTT.